These 10 T cell receptor beta chains share one sample of origin, sequenced in a study of blood T cell repertoires in COVID-19. Some clones are missing from TCRdb's copy, which holds only in-frame ones; the method was immunoSEQ multiplex PCR. The table has approximately 260,000 clones, about 88% seen once. Sequencing input: peripheral blood. The origin of the receptors is a woman in her forties who had recovered from COVID-19.

The chain uses TRBV2 and TRBJ2-2; 7 nucleotides align to TRBD2. The V segment lost 6 bases and the J segment 2 bases; nucleotides outside the gene matches: 3. Germline CDR1 SNHLY, CDR2 FYNNEI. CDR3 length equals 14 residues. The CDR3: CASRGGSNTGELFF. DNA for the CDR3: TGTGCCAGCAGGGGAGGGTCTAACACCGGGGAGCTGTTTTTT. Combining the CDR3 with reference TRBV2 and TRBJ2-2 gives the whole variable domain EPEVTQTPSHQVTQMGQEVILRCVPISNHLYFYWYRQILGQKVEFLVSFYNNEISEKSEIFDDQFSVERPDGSNFTLKIRSTKLEDSAMYFCASRGGSNTGELFFGEGSRLTVL.

This clone was found a few times. The chain employs TRBV4-1 and TRBJ2-2; 8 nucleotides line up with TRBD1. The CDR3 runs to 15 residues. Trimming at V came to 3 bases and at J to 5 bases, leaving 5 bases not matched to a gene. Germline values: CDR1 MGHRA, CDR2 YSYEKL. Here the CDR3 reads CASSHGQGGTGELFF. DNA of the CDR3: TGCGCCAGCAGCCACGGACAGGGTGGGACCGGGGAGCTGTTTTTT.

V and J are TRBV7-9 and TRBJ2-7; 11 bases align to TRBD1. The junction had 3 bases not matched to a gene; V was cut back by 5 bases and J by 6 bases. CDR3 length: 13 residues. Germline lookup yields CDR1 SEHNR and CDR2 FQNEAQ (reference sequence). The DNA of the CDR3 is TGTGCCAGCAGCCCCGGGACAGGGGGCGAGCAGTACTTC. Translating it yields CASSPGTGGEQYF.

The chain's CDR3 is CASSWDREETQYF. For the CDR3, the DNA is TGTGCCAGTAGTTGGGACAGAGAAGAGACCCAGTACTTC. The chain combines TRBV19 with TRBJ2-5; TRBD1 agrees at 7 bases. Germline CDR1 reads LNHDA; CDR2 reads SQIVND (reference sequence). Losses at the gene ends were 5 bases for V and 3 bases for J; bases not matched to a gene: 3. The CDR3 covers 13 residues.

This clone was observed once. This rearrangement joins TRBV6-1 to TRBJ1-6, with 7 bases that match TRBD1. CDR1 is MNHNS and CDR2 is SASEGT in the germline V gene. V shed 1 base and J 7 bases; nucleotides not matched to a gene: 7. The CDR3 has 16 residues. CDR3 DNA: TGTGCCAGCAGTGAAGGCCACAGGGGCGGAAATTCACCCCTCCACTTT. Translating it yields CASSEGHRGGNSPLHF.

The CDR3 nucleotides are TGTGCCAGCCGTCTACAGGGAGTGGCGGATGGCTACACCTTC. It encodes CASRLQGVADGYTF. The genes are TRBV27 and TRBJ1-2; D perhaps matches TRBD1 (6 bases). Germline V gene sequence: CDR1 MNHEY, CDR2 SMNVEV (reference sequence). V gave up 8 bases and J gave up 6 bases, with 19 bases separating them. The CDR3 spans 14 residues.

Turning to this clone: The junction does not match germline at one end; this may be a read error. The genes are TRBV7-7 and TRBJ1-5, with unresolved D. The CDR3 has 17 residues. Germline V gives CDR1 SSHAT, CDR2 FNYEAQ (reference sequence). DNA of the CDR3: TGTGCTAGCAGCGATTTGGGGAGACTAGGTAGCAATCAGCCCCAGCATTTT. Amino acid sequence: CASSDLGRLGSNQPQHF. The full variable domain, rest sourced from reference TRBV7-7 and TRBJ1-5, is GAGVSQSPRYKVTKRGQDVTLRCDPISSHATLYWYQQALGQGPEFLTYFNYEAQPDKSGLPSDRFSAERPEGSISTLTIQRTEQRDSAMYRCASSDLGRLGSNQPQHFGDGTRLSIL.

This clone was counted a few times. J is TRBJ1-2 and V is TRBV7-2; 7 nucleotides match TRBD1. The CDR3 has 17 residues. Germline trimming cut 1 base from V and 2 bases from J; bases unmatched to any gene: 10. The germline CDR1 and CDR2 sequences are SGHTA and FQGNSA. The CDR3 loop is CASSLGGSVRGNYGYTF. Here the CDR3 DNA reads TGTGCCAGCAGCTTAGGTGGTTCGGTCAGGGGGAACTATGGCTACACCTTC.

The chain employs TRBV11-1 and TRBJ1-1; no clear D. The germline V and J ends were trimmed by 4 bases and 1 base, with 10 bases remaining between them. This CDR3 has 14 residues. In germline, CDR1 is SGHAT, CDR2 FQDESV (reference sequence). CDR3 nucleotides: TGTGCCAGCAGCTCCGAGGGCCCGAACACTGAAGCTTTCTTT. Translated: CASSSEGPNTEAFF.

The J gene is TRBJ1-3, the V gene TRBV11-3; tentative D call: TRBD1 (5 bases). The CDR3 runs 15 residues. The ends were cut back, 5 bases at V and 4 bases at J, with 15 bases in the middle. CDR1 is SGHNT and CDR2 is YENEEA in the germline V gene. CDR3 coding DNA: TGTGCCAGCAGCCCTCGGGGAGGGGACGGAAACACCATATATTTT. Residues: CASSPRGGDGNTIYF.